Listed below are T cell receptor beta chains from one sample, sequenced in a study of blood T cell repertoires in COVID-19. Here immunoSEQ multiplex PCR was the method, and the copy in TCRdb shows in-frame clones only, minus some. The table includes under 300,000 clones, approximately 84% detected once. What was sequenced was PBMCs or T cells enriched from blood (not recorded which). The receptors here all came from a woman aged 35 to 49 with acute COVID-19. Each CDR3 is given with its conserved first and last residue. Fields, in order: CDR3 protein, CDR3 DNA, J gene, clone size, D gene, V gene. The D gene is left open where the match is weak. Only part of the rows carry a size: once, few, many, or a class if the clone is expanded.

CASSEAWTSGAQYF TGTGCCAGCAGTGAAGCGTGGACTAGCGGGGCGCAGTATTTT TRBJ2-3 - TRBD2 TRBV6-1
CASSLDMVAQRQYF TGCGCCAGCAGCTTGGATATGGTAGCGCAGAGGCAGTATTTT TRBJ2-3 - - TRBV5-1
CASSVGSGGETQYF TGTGCCAGCAGCGTTGGTAGCGGGGGCGAGACCCAGTACTTC TRBJ2-5 - TRBD2 TRBV9
CASSLTTDTYNEQFF TGTGCCAGCAGCTTAACCACAGACACCTACAATGAGCAGTTCTTC TRBJ2-1 - - TRBV7-8
CASRPGQGIFSNQPQHF TGTGCCAGCAGGCCGGGACAGGGTATATTCAGCAATCAGCCCCAGCATTTT TRBJ1-5 - TRBD1 TRBV2
CASSERGPSYQPQHF TGTGCCAGCAGTGAAAGGGGGCCCTCTTATCAGCCCCAGCATTTT TRBJ1-5 - TRBD1 TRBV2
CASSRTGENTEAFF TGTGCCAGCTCAAGGACAGGAGAGAACACTGAAGCTTTCTTT TRBJ1-1 - TRBD1 TRBV6-5
CASSPGLAGPDTQYF TGTGCCAGCAGCCCGGGACTAGCGGGACCCGATACGCAGTATTTT TRBJ2-3 - TRBD2 TRBV5-4
CASSPRDILTGELFF TGTGCCAGCAGCCCACGGGACATATTGACCGGGGAGCTGTTTTTT TRBJ2-2 - - TRBV9
CASSGGDSGRNEQFF TGTGCCAGTAGTGGGGGGGATAGCGGGAGGAATGAGCAGTTCTTC TRBJ2-1 - TRBD2 TRBV19
CATSRYRTETSYGYTF TGTGCCACCAGCAGGTATCGGACAGAAACCTCCTATGGCTACACCTTC TRBJ1-2 - - TRBV15
CASSQDTGYQPQHF TGTGCCAGCAGCCAAGATACGGGTTATCAGCCCCAGCATTTT TRBJ1-5 - - TRBV4-2
CAISGTRTDTQYF TGTGCCATCAGCGGGACTCGCACAGATACGCAGTATTTT TRBJ2-3 once TRBD2 TRBV7-2
CATSDMTGKDTQYF TGTGCCACCAGTGATATGACAGGGAAAGATACGCAGTATTTT TRBJ2-3 - TRBD1 TRBV24-1
CASSLGGPGELFF TGTGCCAGCAGTTTGGGAGGGCCCGGGGAGCTGTTTTTT TRBJ2-2 - TRBD2 TRBV12-3/TRBV12-4
CASSSRGSGRASYNEQFF TGTGCCAGCAGCTCCCGTGGTAGCGGGAGGGCTTCCTACAATGAGCAGTTCTTC TRBJ2-1 - TRBD2 TRBV11-2
CATSPGQVSTNYGYTF TGTGCCACCAGCCCTGGACAGGTTTCCACTAACTATGGCTACACCTTC TRBJ1-2 - TRBD1 TRBV15
CASSQPGQGTGEQYF TGCGCCAGCAGTCAACCGGGACAGGGGACAGGCGAGCAGTACTTC TRBJ2-7 - TRBD1 TRBV5-1
CASSQVGGRASSGELFF TGTGCCAGCAGCCAAGTCGGCGGGAGGGCCTCTTCCGGGGAGCTGTTTTTT TRBJ2-2 - TRBD2 TRBV4-2
CASSQVGARGTQYF TGTGCCAGCAGCCAAGTAGGCGCCCGGGGTACGCAGTATTTT TRBJ2-3 - - TRBV14
CASSTDRTSSYNSPLHF TGCGCCAGCAGCACAGACCGAACGAGCTCCTATAATTCACCCCTCCACTTT TRBJ1-6 - - TRBV5-1
CASSKMRQRDQPQHF TGTGCCAGCAGCAAAATGAGACAGAGAGATCAGCCCCAGCATTTT TRBJ1-5 - - TRBV21-1
CAWSRSGGNTIYF TGTGCCTGGAGTAGATCGGGGGGAAACACCATATATTTT TRBJ1-3 - - TRBV30
CASSTRQSYGTGYEQYF TGTGCCAGCAGCACCAGACAGAGCTATGGCACCGGCTACGAGCAGTACTTC TRBJ2-7 - - TRBV14
CASRQGQGASEAFF TGTGCCAGCCGACAGGGACAGGGGGCTTCTGAAGCTTTCTTT TRBJ1-1 - TRBD1 TRBV18
CASSPRDRESSYNEQFF TGTGCCAGCAGCCCCCGGGACAGGGAGAGCTCCTACAATGAGCAGTTCTTC TRBJ2-1 - TRBD1 TRBV11-3
CASSTGTSGNYEQYF TGTGCCAGCAGCACCGGGACTAGCGGTAACTACGAGCAGTACTTC TRBJ2-7 - TRBD2 TRBV9
CASSLKTEGDTGELFF TGTGCCAGCAGCTTGAAGACAGAAGGCGACACCGGGGAGCTGTTTTTT TRBJ2-2 - - TRBV7-3
CASSARLAGGRNEQYF TGTGCCAGCAGCGCACGACTAGCGGGAGGTCGGAACGAGCAGTACTTC TRBJ2-7 - TRBD2 TRBV11-3
CASTDDRGGYTF TGTGCCAGCACCGACGACAGGGGTGGCTACACCTTC TRBJ1-2 - TRBD1 TRBV5-6
CASSFSSYEQYF TGTGCCAGCAGCTTTAGCTCCTACGAGCAGTACTTC TRBJ2-7 - - TRBV7-9
CASSPGTSGSIGYNEQFF TGTGCCAGCAGCCCCGGGACTAGCGGGAGTATCGGGTACAATGAGCAGTTCTTC TRBJ2-1 few TRBD2 TRBV11-3
CATRGPGDTGELFF TGTGCCACCAGGGGGCCGGGCGACACCGGGGAGCTGTTTTTT TRBJ2-2 once - TRBV24-1
CASSLEYRGSEAFF TGTGCCAGCAGCTTGGAGTACAGGGGGAGTGAAGCTTTCTTT TRBJ1-1 - TRBD1 TRBV5-4
CASSGNGSLNTEAFF TGCGCCAGCAGCGGAAATGGGAGCTTGAACACTGAAGCTTTCTTT TRBJ1-1 - - TRBV5-1
CASSRGWIQETQYF TGTGCCAGCAGTCGAGGGTGGATTCAAGAGACCCAGTACTTC TRBJ2-5 - - TRBV13